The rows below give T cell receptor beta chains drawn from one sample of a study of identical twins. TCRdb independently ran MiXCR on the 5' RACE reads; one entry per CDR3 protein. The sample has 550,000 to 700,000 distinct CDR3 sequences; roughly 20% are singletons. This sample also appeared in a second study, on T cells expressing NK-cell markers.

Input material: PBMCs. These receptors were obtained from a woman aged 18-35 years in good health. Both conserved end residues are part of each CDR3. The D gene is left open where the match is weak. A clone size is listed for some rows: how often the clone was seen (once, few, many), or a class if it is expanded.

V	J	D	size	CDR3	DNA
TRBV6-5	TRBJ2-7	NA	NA	CASSARQEQYF	TGTGCCAGCAGTGCCCGCCAGGAGCAGTACTTC
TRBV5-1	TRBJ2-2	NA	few	CASSPPTSTNTGELFF	TGCGCCAGCAGCCCGCCAACTAGCACTAACACCGGGGAGCTGTTTTTT
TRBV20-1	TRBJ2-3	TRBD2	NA	CSAFNGTSTHTQYF	TGCAGTGCCTTTAACGGGACTAGCACACATACGCAGTATTTT
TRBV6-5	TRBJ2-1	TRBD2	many	CASSSLAGAYNEQFF	TGTGCCAGCAGTTCACTAGCGGGAGCCTACAATGAGCAGTTCTTC
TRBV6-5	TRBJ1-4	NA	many	CASSYSGNEKLFF	TGTGCCAGCAGTTACTCCGGCAATGAAAAACTGTTTTTT
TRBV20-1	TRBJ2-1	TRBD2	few	CSVRNPGLAFLNEQFF	TGCAGTGTTAGGAACCCGGGACTAGCGTTTCTTAATGAGCAGTTCTTC
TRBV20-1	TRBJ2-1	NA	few	CSANGRHNEQFF	TGCAGTGCAAATGGGAGGCACAATGAGCAGTTCTTC
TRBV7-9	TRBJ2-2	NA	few	CASSSYRAGGSGELFF	TGTGCCAGCAGCAGCTACAGAGCTGGCGGATCCGGGGAGCTGTTTTTT
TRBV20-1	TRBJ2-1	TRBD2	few	CSVRGLASNEQFF	TGCAGTGTACGGGGACTAGCGTCCAATGAGCAGTTCTTC
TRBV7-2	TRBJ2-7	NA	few	CASSPQYDALGEQYF	TGTGCCAGCAGCCCGCAGTATGACGCCTTGGGGGAGCAGTACTTC
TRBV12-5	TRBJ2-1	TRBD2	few	CASGLLSGSSGEQFF	TGTGCTAGTGGTTTGTTAAGCGGGAGTTCAGGGGAGCAGTTCTTC
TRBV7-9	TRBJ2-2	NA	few	CASSTRPFLGGELFF	TGTGCCAGCAGCACTCGACCCTTTCTGGGCGGGGAGCTGTTTTTT
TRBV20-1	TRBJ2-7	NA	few	CSAAPDSYEQYF	TGCAGTGCTGCCCCGGACAGCTACGAGCAGTACTTC
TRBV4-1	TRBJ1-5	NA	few	CASSHPASGWGQPQHF	TGCGCCAGCAGCCATCCGGCGTCAGGGTGGGGGCAGCCCCAGCATTTT
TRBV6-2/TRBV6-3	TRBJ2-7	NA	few	CASSYGARTSSYEQYF	TGTGCCAGCAGTTACGGGGCCAGGACGAGCTCCTACGAGCAGTACTTC
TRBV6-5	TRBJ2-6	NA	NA	CASSYSVRSAGANVLTF	TGTGCCAGCAGTTACTCTGTCAGATCAGCAGGGGCCAACGTCCTGACTTTC
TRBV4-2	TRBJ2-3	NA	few	CASSQEYRSTDTQYF	TGTGCCAGCAGCCAAGAGTACAGAAGCACAGATACGCAGTATTTT
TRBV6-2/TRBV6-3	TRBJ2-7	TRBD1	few	CASRDRVEQYF	TGTGCCAGCAGGGACAGGGTCGAGCAGTACTTC
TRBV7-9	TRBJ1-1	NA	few	CASSSPGRTTEAFF	TGTGCCAGCAGCTCCCCTGGGCGAACCACTGAAGCTTTCTTT
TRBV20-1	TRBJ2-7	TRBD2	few	CSAHSGSYEQYF	TGCAGTGCCCATAGCGGGAGCTACGAGCAGTACTTC
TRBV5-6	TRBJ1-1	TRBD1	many	CASSPTGGMNTEAFF	TGTGCCAGCAGCCCGACAGGGGGAATGAACACTGAAGCTTTCTTT
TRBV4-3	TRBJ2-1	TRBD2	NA	CASSKRTSGIHNEQFF	TGCGCCAGCAGCAAGCGGACTAGCGGGATCCACAATGAGCAGTTCTTC
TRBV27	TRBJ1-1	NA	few	CASSSRVKMNTEAFF	TGTGCCAGCAGTTCCAGGGTGAAAATGAACACTGAAGCTTTCTTT
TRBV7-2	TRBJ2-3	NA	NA	CASSGGARADTQYF	TGTGCCAGCAGCGGAGGGGCCAGGGCAGATACGCAGTATTTT
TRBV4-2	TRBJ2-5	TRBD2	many	CASSQEGRLAGAVEETQYF	TGTGCCAGCAGCCAAGAAGGCCGACTAGCGGGGGCCGTCGAGGAGACCCAGTACTTC
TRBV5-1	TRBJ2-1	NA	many	CASSGVIEQFF	TGCGCCAGCAGTGGCGTTATTGAGCAGTTCTTC
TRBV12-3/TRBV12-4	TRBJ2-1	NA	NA	CASSSTQGYNEQFF	TGTGCCAGCAGTTCCACCCAGGGCTACAATGAGCAGTTCTTC
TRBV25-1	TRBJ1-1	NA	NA	CASSDGTENTEAFF	TGTGCCAGCAGTGATGGGACGGAGAACACTGAAGCTTTCTTT
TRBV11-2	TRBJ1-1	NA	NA	CASSYTHEAFF	TGTGCCAGCAGCTATACACACGAAGCTTTCTTT
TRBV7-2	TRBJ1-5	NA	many	CASSSQVGNSNQPQHF	TGTGCCAGCAGCTCCCAAGTAGGGAATAGCAATCAGCCCCAGCATTTT
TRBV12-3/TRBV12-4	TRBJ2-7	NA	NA	CASSYRLDYEQYF	TGTGCCAGCAGTTACAGGTTGGACTACGAGCAGTACTTC
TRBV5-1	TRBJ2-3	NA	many	CATSDGTTDTQYF	TGCGCCACTTCGGACGGAACCACAGATACGCAGTATTTT
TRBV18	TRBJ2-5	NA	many	CASSPWQFQETQYF	TGTGCCAGCTCACCCTGGCAGTTTCAAGAGACCCAGTACTTC
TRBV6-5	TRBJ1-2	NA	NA	CASSYSRGLGDGNGYTF	TGTGCCAGCAGTTACTCGAGGGGGTTGGGGGATGGCAATGGCTACACCTTC
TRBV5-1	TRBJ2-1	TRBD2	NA	CASSSTPSSGGAGEQFF	TGCGCCAGCAGCTCGACACCTTCTAGCGGGGGGGCAGGGGAGCAGTTCTTC
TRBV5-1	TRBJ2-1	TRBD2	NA	CASSLVSGTYNEQFF	TGCGCCAGCAGCTTGGTTAGCGGGACGTACAATGAGCAGTTCTTC
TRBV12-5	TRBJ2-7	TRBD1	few	CASVQGGTGRHEQYF	TGTGCTAGTGTCCAGGGGGGGACAGGGAGACACGAGCAGTACTTC
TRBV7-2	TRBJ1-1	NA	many	CASSLVFLNTEAFF	TGTGCCAGCAGCTTAGTATTCTTGAACACTGAAGCTTTCTTT
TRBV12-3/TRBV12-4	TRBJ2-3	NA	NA	CASRLLGGGDTQYF	TGTGCCAGCAGGCTACTGGGGGGAGGCGACACGCAGTATTTT
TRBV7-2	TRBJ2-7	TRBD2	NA	CASSLGLSGTSDYEQYF	TGTGCCAGCAGCTTAGGATTATCCGGGACTAGCGATTACGAGCAGTACTTC
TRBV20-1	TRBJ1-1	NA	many	CSARTNPDAEAFF	TGCAGTGCTAGAACAAACCCCGACGCTGAAGCTTTCTTT
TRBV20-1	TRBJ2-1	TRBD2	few	CSAPHPFLAGGPNEQFF	TGCAGTGCTCCGCACCCGTTCCTAGCGGGAGGGCCTAATGAGCAGTTCTTC
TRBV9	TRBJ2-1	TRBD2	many	CASSLSGRQGNEQFF	TGTGCCAGCAGCCTGAGCGGGAGGCAGGGCAATGAGCAGTTCTTC
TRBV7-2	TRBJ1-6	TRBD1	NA	CASSPGQARSLHF	TGTGCCAGCAGCCCAGGACAGGCAAGATCCCTCCACTTT
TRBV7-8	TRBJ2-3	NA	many	CASSLHYQAPVDTQYF	TGTGCCAGCAGCTTACATTACCAGGCGCCGGTGGATACGCAGTATTTT
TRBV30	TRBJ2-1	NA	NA	CAWSSPGNEQFF	TGTGCCTGGAGCAGCCCTGGGAATGAGCAGTTCTTC
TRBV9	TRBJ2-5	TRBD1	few	CASNAGTVSKETQYF	TGTGCCAGCAATGCCGGGACAGTTTCCAAAGAGACCCAGTACTTC
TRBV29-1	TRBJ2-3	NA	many	CSVDRRKTVSTDTQYF	TGCAGCGTTGATCGACGGAAGACAGTTAGTACAGATACGCAGTATTTT
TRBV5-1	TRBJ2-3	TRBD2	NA	CASSLGLAGRSTDTQYF	TGCGCCAGCAGCTTGGGACTAGCGGGGCGTAGCACAGATACGCAGTATTTT
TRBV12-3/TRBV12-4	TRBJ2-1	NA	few	CASSALTGRSYNEQFF	TGTGCCAGCAGTGCTTTGACAGGGAGGTCCTACAATGAGCAGTTCTTC
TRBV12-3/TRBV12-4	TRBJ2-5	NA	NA	CASSLWVKETQYF	TGTGCCAGCAGTTTATGGGTCAAAGAGACCCAGTACTTC
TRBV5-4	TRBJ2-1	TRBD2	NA	CASSVGTSNYNEQFF	TGTGCCAGCAGCGTCGGGACTAGCAACTACAATGAGCAGTTCTTC
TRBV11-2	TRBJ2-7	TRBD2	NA	CASSLGLTSGLSYEQYF	TGTGCCAGCAGCTTAGGCCTAACTAGCGGGTTATCCTACGAGCAGTACTTC
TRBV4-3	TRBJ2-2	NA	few	CASSQTLQRKGTGELFF	TGCGCCAGCAGCCAGACCTTACAACGGAAGGGCACCGGGGAGCTGTTTTTT
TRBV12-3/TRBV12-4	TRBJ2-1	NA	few	CASSSERGARQFF	TGTGCCAGCAGTTCTGAGAGGGGGGCGCGGCAGTTCTTC